These T cell receptor beta chains were read from a single sample in a study of blood T cell repertoires in COVID-19. Sequenced by immunoSEQ multiplex PCR; TCRdb stores in-frame clones only, minus some. This table holds fewer than 50,000 clones, around four fifths found once. The sequencing input was peripheral blood. The receptors shown here come from a woman aged 80 or over with active or convalescent COVID-19. CDR3s include the opening cysteine and the closing phenylalanine or tryptophan. The D gene is left open where the match is weak. The listing skips clone size in some rows; elsewhere it reads once, few, many or a size class.

>TRBV6-6|NA|TRBJ2-5|NA
TGTGCCAGCAGTTGGACTGTCCAAGAGACCCAGTACTTC
CASSWTVQETQYF
>TRBV28|NA|TRBJ1-6|NA
TGTGCCAGCAGTTTTCCGAGATACTATAATTCACCCCTCCACTTT
CASSFPRYYNSPLHF
>TRBV18|TRBD1|TRBJ2-7|once
TGTGCCAGCTCACCAACGGGACAGGGGAGCCACGAGCAGTACTTC
CASSPTGQGSHEQYF
>TRBV6-2/TRBV6-3|NA|TRBJ2-1|NA
TGTGCCAGCAGTTACATCGAAGCTCGGTACAATGAGCAGTTCTTC
CASSYIEARYNEQFF
>TRBV6-4|TRBD1|TRBJ1-2|few
TGTGCCAGCAGTGACAGGACAGGGAAAGGCTACACCTTC
CASSDRTGKGYTF
>TRBV5-6|TRBD2|TRBJ2-1|few
TGTGCCAGCAGCTTGGACAGTCTGGGACTAGCGGGATATGAGCAGTTCTTC
CASSLDSLGLAGYEQFF
>TRBV4-2|TRBD2|TRBJ2-7|NA
TGTGCCAGCAGCCAAGGGACTAGATCCAAGCCAAGGTCGTACTTC
CASSQGTRSKPRSYF
>TRBV6-5|TRBD2|TRBJ2-3|NA
TGTGCCAGCACTTCTAGCGGGGCTAGCACAGATACGCAGTATTTT
CASTSSGASTDTQYF
>TRBV28|NA|TRBJ2-1|few
TGTGCCAGCAGTCCCCCCGGGTTGTTCGGGGAGCAGTTCTTC
CASSPPGLFGEQFF
>TRBV30|NA|TRBJ2-1|once
TGTGCCTGGACTAGAGAGACGGAGAGCTCCTACAATGAGCAGTTCTTC
CAWTRETESSYNEQFF
>TRBV9|TRBD2|TRBJ2-1|NA
TGTGCCAGCAGCGTTTCGGGACTAGCGGGAGGGCATGAGCAGTTCTTC
CASSVSGLAGGHEQFF
>TRBV5-5|NA|TRBJ1-1|NA
TGTGCCAGCAGCTTGGGCGTCACTGAAGCTTTCTTT
CASSLGVTEAFF
>TRBV9|NA|TRBJ2-3|NA
TGTGCCAGCACCCCCGGGGTAGGCACAGATACGCAGTATTTT
CASTPGVGTDTQYF
>TRBV7-3|NA|TRBJ2-6|NA
TGTGCCAGCAGCAAGCAGGCTCATGGGGCCAACGTCCTGACTTTC
CASSKQAHGANVLTF
>TRBV3-1/TRBV3-2|TRBD1|TRBJ1-1|NA
TGTGCCAGCAGCCAAGTAGACAGGGCGTCTGAAGCTTTCTTT
CASSQVDRASEAFF
>TRBV6-5|NA|TRBJ2-1|NA
TGTGCCAGTGCTCGGAGCGGGCTCGAGCAGTTCTTC
CASARSGLEQFF
>TRBV5-8|TRBD1|TRBJ1-1|NA
TGTGCCAGCAGCCCCACAGGGGGAGGCCGAGGGACTGAAGCTTTCTTT
CASSPTGGGRGTEAFF
>TRBV6-5|NA|TRBJ1-5|few
TGTGCCACCCATTCGGCTCAAAGCGATCAGCCCCAGCATTTT
CATHSAQSDQPQHF
>TRBV6-2/TRBV6-3|NA|TRBJ1-2|NA
TGTGCCAGCAGCTCCCTTCGGGACACCCCTGGGAATGGCTACACCTTC
CASSSLRDTPGNGYTF
>TRBV19|NA|TRBJ1-4|NA
TGTGCCAGTAGTATCTCTGAAAAACTGTTTTTT
CASSISEKLFF
>TRBV25-1|NA|TRBJ1-1|NA
TGTGCCAGCAGTGAATGGGGGGGCCCGAACACTGAAGCTTTCTTT
CASSEWGGPNTEAFF
>TRBV29-1|NA|TRBJ2-6|NA
TGCAGCGTTGTCAGGGCTGGGGCCAACGTCCTGACTTTC
CSVVRAGANVLTF
>TRBV4-2|NA|TRBJ1-1|NA
TGTGCCAGCAGCCAAGCCCACGGGGGTGGCACTGAAGCTTTCTTT
CASSQAHGGGTEAFF
>TRBV18|TRBD1|TRBJ2-7|NA
TGTGCCAGCTCACCCCGCCCGGACAGGGGGCATGAGCAGTACTTC
CASSPRPDRGHEQYF
>TRBV9|NA|TRBJ2-7|few
TGTGCCAGCAGCCAAACTCCCAATGCGTACGAGCAGTACTTC
CASSQTPNAYEQYF
>TRBV6-2/TRBV6-3|NA|TRBJ1-4|NA
TGTGCCAGCAGTTACAACGGCGCAGGGAATGAAAAACTGTTTTTT
CASSYNGAGNEKLFF
>TRBV3-1/TRBV3-2|NA|TRBJ1-4|NA
TGTGCCAGCTCCCAAGGACACTCCAATGAAAAACTGTTTTTT
CASSQGHSNEKLFF
>TRBV7-2|NA|TRBJ1-1|NA
TGTGCCAGCAGCTTAGCTGGGAGGGAAGGAGCTTTCTTT
CASSLAGREGAFF
>TRBV9|TRBD2|TRBJ2-1|NA
TGTGCCAGCAGCGTAGAACTAGCGGGACATACGGGAGAGCAGTTCTTC
CASSVELAGHTGEQFF
>TRBV27|NA|TRBJ1-6|few
TGTGCCAGCAGTCTGGGTCGGGGGGGTAATTCACCCCTCCACTTT
CASSLGRGGNSPLHF
>TRBV4-1|TRBD2|TRBJ2-3|once
TGCGCCAGCAGCCAGGTAGCGGGAGGGGATACGCAGTATTTT
CASSQVAGGDTQYF
>TRBV27|NA|TRBJ2-3|NA
TGTGCCAGCAGCCACCCCCGGGCAGGGCCCGCGGGGGATACGCAGTATTTT
CASSHPRAGPAGDTQYF
>TRBV10-3|NA|TRBJ1-1|NA
TGTGCCATCAGAGAGGGACAAATGAACACTGAAGCTTTCTTT
CAIREGQMNTEAFF
>TRBV28|TRBD1|TRBJ1-1|once
TGTGCCAGCAGTTTATTGACAGGGACGAACACTGAAGCTTTCTTT
CASSLLTGTNTEAFF
>TRBV6-5|TRBD1|TRBJ2-7|few
TGTGCCAGCAGGTTAGGACAGGGGGCTGACGAGCAGTACTTC
CASRLGQGADEQYF
>TRBV9|TRBD2|TRBJ2-7|NA
TGTGCCAGCAGCGTATCTAGCGGAGACTCCTACGAGCAGTACTTC
CASSVSSGDSYEQYF
>TRBV2|NA|TRBJ1-4|NA
TGTGCCAGCAGTGAAGAGGGGGAGGGGGAAAAACTGTTTTTT
CASSEEGEGEKLFF
>TRBV28|NA|TRBJ1-2|NA
TGTGCCAGCAGACCCGTTAGCTATGGCTACACCTTC
CASRPVSYGYTF
>TRBV11-2|TRBD2|TRBJ2-7|NA
TGTGCCAGCAGACGTGGGACTAGCGCCTCCTACGAGCAGTACTTC
CASRRGTSASYEQYF
>TRBV28|NA|TRBJ1-1|NA
TGTGCCAGCAGTTTAGGGATTGGGGCAGGCACTGAAGCTTTCTTT
CASSLGIGAGTEAFF
>TRBV14|NA|TRBJ1-3|NA
TGTGCCAGCAGCCAAGGCGGTGGTGGAAACACCATATATTTT
CASSQGGGGNTIYF
>TRBV7-3|NA|TRBJ2-3|NA
TGTGCCAGCAGCTTAAGTATTGGAGGCGGGGTGACAGATACGCAGTATTTT
CASSLSIGGGVTDTQYF
>TRBV2|TRBD1|TRBJ1-2|NA
TGTGCCAGCAGTTTTGGTCGGACAGGGATGGATGGCTACACCTTC
CASSFGRTGMDGYTF
>TRBV11-1|NA|TRBJ2-2|once
TGTGCCAGCAGTGTCAGGGGACGGCAGAACACCGGGGAGCTGTTTTTT
CASSVRGRQNTGELFF
>TRBV6-1|NA|TRBJ2-3|NA
TGTGCCAGCAGTGAAGCTCTCGGGACAGATACGCAGTATTTT
CASSEALGTDTQYF
>TRBV3-1/TRBV3-2|NA|TRBJ2-4|NA
TGTGCCAGCAGCCAAGGTAACAAAAACATTCAGTACTTC
CASSQGNKNIQYF
>TRBV29-1|TRBD1|TRBJ1-1|NA
TGCAGCGCCATAGGGGGCCCTGGCACTGAAGCTTTCTTT
CSAIGGPGTEAFF
>TRBV7-9|NA|TRBJ1-2|NA
TGTGCCAGCAGCCCACAGACAGGTTCGAGTGGCTACACCTTC
CASSPQTGSSGYTF
>TRBV28|TRBD1|TRBJ2-5|NA
TGTGCCAGCAGTTTTTTTCATCAGGGGGTGAAAGAGACCCAGTACTTC
CASSFFHQGVKETQYF
>TRBV6-2/TRBV6-3|TRBD2|TRBJ2-7|once
TGTGCCAGCAGTCCAGCGGGAGGAACGGCCTACGAGCAGTACTTC
CASSPAGGTAYEQYF
>TRBV6-5|NA|TRBJ1-4|few
TGTGCCAGCAGTTCTACAGGGTCTTTAGGAGAAAAACTGTTTTTT
CASSSTGSLGEKLFF
>TRBV7-2|TRBD1|TRBJ1-5|NA
TGTGCCAGCAGCCCCGGGACAGGGACTGCCAATCAGCCCCAGCATTTT
CASSPGTGTANQPQHF